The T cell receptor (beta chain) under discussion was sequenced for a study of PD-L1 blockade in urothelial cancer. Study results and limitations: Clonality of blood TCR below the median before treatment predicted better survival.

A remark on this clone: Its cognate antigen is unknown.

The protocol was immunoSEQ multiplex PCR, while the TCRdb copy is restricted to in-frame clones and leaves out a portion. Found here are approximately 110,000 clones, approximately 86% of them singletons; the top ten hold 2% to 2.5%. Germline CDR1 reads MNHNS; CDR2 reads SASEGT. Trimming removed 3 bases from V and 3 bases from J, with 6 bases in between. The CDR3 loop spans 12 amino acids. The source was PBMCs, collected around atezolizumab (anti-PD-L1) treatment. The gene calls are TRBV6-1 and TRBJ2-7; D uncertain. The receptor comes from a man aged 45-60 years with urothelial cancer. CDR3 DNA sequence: TGTGCCAGCAGTGACCTACTCTACGAGCAGTACTTC. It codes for CASSDLLYEQYF.